This is a list of T cell receptor beta chains from one sample in a study of T cells in Graves' hyperthyroidism and ophthalmopathy. TCRdb itself ran the multiplex PCR reads through MiXCR, one entry per CDR3 protein. The sample holds roughly 400,000 distinct CDR3 sequences, 20% to 25% seen once. The sample comprised blood. Receptors were obtained from a man aged 50 or older with Graves' hyperthyroidism. Each CDR3 is given with its conserved first and last residue. The D gene is left open where the match is weak. Where a row states a size, it is once, few, many or the class of an expanded clone; other rows omit it.

J gene	clone size	D gene	V gene	CDR3 protein	CDR3 DNA
TRBJ2-7	.	.	TRBV24-1	CAIGSGYEQYF	TGTGCCATTGGCTCTGGATACGAGCAGTACTTC
TRBJ2-3	few	.	TRBV4-1	CASSQDVTMVRTDTQYF	TGCGCCAGCAGCCAAGATGTGACAATGGTACGCACAGATACGCAGTATTTT
TRBJ1-1	.	TRBD1	TRBV6-2/TRBV6-3	CASSRTGARIEAFF	TGTGCCAGCAGTCGTACAGGGGCGCGCATTGAAGCTTTCTTT
TRBJ1-5	.	.	TRBV19	CASSQIESNQPQHF	TGTGCCAGTAGTCAGATTGAAAGCAATCAGCCCCAGCATTTT
TRBJ2-3	.	TRBD2	TRBV20-1	CSAAHLLAGGTDTQYF	TGCAGTGCTGCCCACTTACTAGCGGGGGGCACAGATACGCAGTATTTT
TRBJ2-1	few	.	TRBV7-3	CASSFTLGPYNEQFF	TGTGCCAGCAGCTTCACCCTAGGTCCTTACAATGAGCAGTTCTTC
TRBJ1-5	.	.	TRBV20-1	CSAMRTGGNQPQHF	TGCAGTGCTATGCGGACGGGGGGCAATCAGCCCCAGCATTTT
TRBJ2-7	.	.	TRBV7-9	CASSLENFEQYF	TGTGCCAGCAGCCTCGAGAACTTCGAGCAGTACTTC
TRBJ2-5	.	.	TRBV7-6	CASSTGQRETQYF	TGTGCCAGCAGCACCGGACAGCGGGAGACCCAGTACTTC
TRBJ2-1	.	TRBD2	TRBV7-2	CASSLGGRAHNVEQFF	TGTGCCAGCAGCTTAGGCGGGAGGGCCCACAATGTTGAGCAGTTCTTC
TRBJ1-4	.	.	TRBV7-2	CASSFGGGLNEKLFF	TGTGCCAGCAGCTTCGGGGGGGGTCTAAATGAAAAACTGTTTTTT
TRBJ1-1	.	.	TRBV5-6	CASSLSGPTEAFF	TGTGCCAGCAGCTTGTCAGGGCCCACTGAAGCTTTCTTT
TRBJ2-3	few	.	TRBV7-3	CASSLSRADTQYF	TGTGCCAGCAGCTTATCACGAGCAGATACGCAGTATTTT
TRBJ2-4	.	TRBD1	TRBV5-1	CASSPNPGQGNIQYF	TGCGCCAGCAGTCCAAATCCGGGACAGGGCAACATTCAGTACTTC
TRBJ2-5	.	TRBD2	TRBV5-1	CASSTGLAGRQETQYF	TGCGCCAGCAGCACCGGACTAGCGGGAAGACAAGAGACCCAGTACTTC
TRBJ1-5	.	.	TRBV24-1	CATSATGGNQPQHF	TGTGCCACCAGTGCTACCGGGGGGAATCAGCCCCAGCATTTT
TRBJ2-3	.	.	TRBV2	CASSQDTQYF	TGTGCCAGCAGCCAAGATACGCAGTATTTT
TRBJ2-7	many	.	TRBV2	CASSGGTEIYEQYF	TGTGCCAGCAGTGGGGGGACGGAGATCTACGAGCAGTACTTC
TRBJ1-1	few	TRBD1	TRBV6-1	CASSGRDRAPTEAFF	TGTGCCAGCAGCGGGCGGGACAGGGCCCCCACTGAAGCTTTCTTT
TRBJ2-3	few	.	TRBV29-1	CSVTPMISTDTQYF	TGCAGCGTTACCCCTATGATTAGCACAGATACGCAGTATTTT
TRBJ2-7	.	TRBD1	TRBV5-1	CASSKGQGDEQYF	TGCGCCAGCAGCAAGGGACAGGGAGACGAGCAGTACTTC
TRBJ2-7	many	.	TRBV5-1	CASSFYSLDEQYF	TGCGCCAGCAGCTTTTACAGCCTGGACGAGCAGTACTTC
TRBJ1-2	.	.	TRBV6-4	CASSDSRTDNYGYTF	TGTGCCAGCAGTGACTCCCGGACAGATAACTATGGCTACACCTTC
TRBJ2-7	.	.	TRBV9	CASSVGDTPSYEQYF	TGTGCCAGCAGCGTGGGGGACACCCCCTCCTACGAGCAGTACTTC
TRBJ2-7	few	.	TRBV5-6	CASSLGVLSEQYF	TGTGCCAGCAGCTTGGGGGTTTTAAGCGAGCAGTACTTC
TRBJ2-7	few	.	TRBV29-1	CSVGRDASYEQYF	TGCAGCGTTGGTCGGGACGCATCCTACGAGCAGTACTTC
TRBJ1-1	.	.	TRBV19	CASSIIPRRVDTEAFF	TGTGCCAGTAGTATAATTCCCCGAAGGGTGGACACTGAAGCTTTCTTT
TRBJ2-1	.	.	TRBV12-3/TRBV12-4	CANSSELYNEQFF	TGTGCCAACAGCTCCGAACTATACAATGAGCAGTTCTTC
TRBJ2-7	.	.	TRBV12-3/TRBV12-4	CASRNSGASSYEQYF	TGTGCCAGCCGCAACAGTGGGGCCTCGTCCTACGAGCAGTACTTC
TRBJ2-1	few	TRBD2	TRBV7-6	CASSPGLAGGADGYNEQFF	TGTGCCAGCAGCCCGGGACTAGCGGGAGGGGCGGACGGGTACAATGAGCAGTTCTTC
TRBJ1-2	few	.	TRBV29-1	CSVEDRGTSYGYTF	TGCAGCGTTGAAGATCGCGGGACCTCCTATGGCTACACCTTC
TRBJ2-3	many	TRBD2	TRBV20-1	CSARAGATTDTQYF	TGCAGTGCCCGGGCGGGAGCGACCACAGATACGCAGTATTTT
TRBJ2-3	few	TRBD1	TRBV9	CASSRTGGSDTQYF	TGTGCCAGCAGCCGGACAGGGGGTTCAGATACGCAGTATTTT
TRBJ1-3	.	TRBD1	TRBV20-1	CSATSRDRGPGNTIYF	TGCAGTGCTACCTCAAGGGACAGGGGGCCTGGAAACACCATATATTTT
TRBJ2-7	few	.	TRBV27	CASSWQGAYEQYF	TGTGCCAGCAGTTGGCAAGGAGCCTACGAGCAGTACTTC
TRBJ2-1	few	TRBD1	TRBV12-5	CASGGRDRVSNEQFF	TGTGCTAGTGGTGGCCGGGACAGGGTTTCCAATGAGCAGTTCTTC
TRBJ1-2	.	.	TRBV6-1	CASPKREGGYTF	TGTGCCAGCCCAAAGCGGGAGGGCGGCTACACCTTC
TRBJ1-1	many	.	TRBV30	CAWSNEIGRAFF	TGTGCCTGGAGTAACGAGATAGGACGAGCTTTCTTT
TRBJ1-1	once	TRBD1	TRBV30	CAWALKIQGDEAFF	TGTGCCTGGGCCCTAAAAATACAGGGGGATGAAGCTTTCTTT
TRBJ2-7	.	.	TRBV30	CAWSVGSGYEQYF	TGTGCCTGGAGTGTCGGTAGCGGCTACGAGCAGTACTTC